The rows below give T cell receptor beta chains drawn from one sample of a study of T cell responses to AZD1222 COVID-19 vaccine. Profiling relied on immunoSEQ multiplex PCR, and the TCRdb table lists in-frame clones only, not all of them. The table has over 15,000 clones, about 87% seen once. This specimen consisted of peripheral blood, obtained 28 days after the second AZD1222 dose. Source of these receptors: an adult who received the AZD1222 COVID-19 vaccine. Each CDR3 is given with its conserved first and last residue. The D gene is left open where the match is weak. Rows may omit the clone size; those that give it use once, few, many or a size class.

>TRBJ1-1|NA|13|TRBV9|NA
TGTGCCAGCAGCGTAGCAGGGTACACTGAAGCTTTCTTT
CASSVAGYTEAFF
>TRBJ2-1|NA|15|TRBV9|NA
TGTGCCAGCAGCGTAGCCCCCGCAGGACCCAATGAGCAGTTCTTC
CASSVAPAGPNEQFF
>TRBJ1-2|NA|11|TRBV14|NA
TGTGCCAGCAGCCAAGAAAGAAGGACGTACTTC
CASSQERRTYF
>TRBJ1-5|NA|15|TRBV4-2|NA
TGTGCCAGCAGCCAAGAGGGCGACTGGAATCAGCCCCAGCATTTT
CASSQEGDWNQPQHF
>TRBJ2-1|NA|12|TRBV2|NA
TGTGCCAGCAGTGACCTGAACAATGAGCAGTTCTTC
CASSDLNNEQFF
>TRBJ1-3|NA|17|TRBV19|NA
TGTGCCAGTAGTTCCCACCTCGGGACAACTACTGGAAACACCATATATTTT
CASSSHLGTTTGNTIYF
>TRBJ2-7|TRBD1|15|TRBV7-2|NA
TGTGCCAGCAGCTTAGAAACAGGGGGCTCCTACGAGCAGTACTTC
CASSLETGGSYEQYF
>TRBJ1-1|NA|10|TRBV6-4|once
TGTGCCAGCATCCAGGACGGAGCTTTCTTT
CASIQDGAFF
>TRBJ2-1|TRBD2|18|TRBV11-3|NA
TGTGCCAGCAGTCCCGGACTAGCGGGAAAGGGGGCCTACAATGAGCAGTTCTTC
CASSPGLAGKGAYNEQFF
>TRBJ2-1|TRBD2|15|TRBV7-6|NA
TGTGCCAGCAGCTTGGGCGGGAGGGCCCTCGGTGAGCAGTTCTTC
CASSLGGRALGEQFF
>TRBJ1-2|NA|14|TRBV7-9|NA
TGTGCCAGCAGCTTGGCGGGAGGGAACTATGGCTACACCTTC
CASSLAGGNYGYTF
>TRBJ1-2|NA|12|TRBV29-1|NA
TGCAGCGTTGGGGAGGCTAACTATGGCTACACCTTC
CSVGEANYGYTF
>TRBJ2-5|NA|13|TRBV18|NA
TGTGCCAGCTTACAGGGCCTCCAAGAGACCCAGTACTTC
CASLQGLQETQYF
>TRBJ2-1|TRBD2|15|TRBV10-1|NA
TGCGCCAGCAGTGAGCCTAGCGGGGGGGTCGATGAGCAGTTCTTC
CASSEPSGGVDEQFF
>TRBJ1-1|TRBD1|15|TRBV4-3|once
TGCGCCAGCAGCCAAGAACCCCGACAGGGCGGGCCGGCTTTCTTT
CASSQEPRQGGPAFF
>TRBJ2-7|NA|10|TRBV4-1|NA
TGCGCCAGCAGCCTAGTCAGTCGGTACTTC
CASSLVSRYF
>TRBJ1-2|NA|15|TRBV4-3|NA
TGCGCCAGCAGCCAAGATAGGAGCAGGGGAAATGGCTACACCTTC
CASSQDRSRGNGYTF